This note documents a single T cell receptor (beta chain) sequence. What it recognizes is unknown. Time point specified: week 47, end of study. Doses of 300 ug of mutant IDH1 20-mer peptide were given with topical imiquimod. This entry comes from a study of a mutant IDH1 vaccine in newly diagnosed glioma. Study context: First vaccine doses came 4-6 weeks after radiotherapy alone, or with temozolomide cycles. The treated group averaged roughly 40 years old and was about 60% male, 37.5% female. Receipt of radiotherapy, temozolomide, or both preceded the study, and most received both.

The CDR3 length is 14 residues. In germline, CDR1 is GTSNPN, CDR2 SVGIG (reference sequence). The V gene end was trimmed by 0 bases and the J gene end by 7 bases; junction bases not matched to a gene: 6. Method: immunoSEQ multiplex PCR; TCRdb's copy keeps in-frame clones and lacks some. The sample includes fewer than 60,000 clones, less than 75% seen only once; the top ten take 4% to 6%. Study conclusions and caveats: Among all patients, vaccine-induced immune responses occurred in 90% to 95%.

This chain joins TRBV30 and TRBJ2-1; TRBD1 aligns across 7 bases. The sequence was obtained from a man in his forties with glioma. Some clones in this sample may be carry-over from other donors' samples. The starting material was peripheral blood mononuclear cells (PBMCs), obtained from a glioma patient whose treatment included an IDH1 peptide vaccine. The CDR3 is CAWSVRGGWNEQFF. The CDR3, as DNA: TGTGCCTGGAGTGTAAGAGGGGGCTGGAATGAGCAGTTCTTC.